This entry features one TCR beta chain sequence. The sample comes from a study of blood T cell repertoires in COVID-19. This CDR3 is 15 amino acids long. Trimming removed 2 bases at V and 4 bases at J, with 12 bases between. CDR1 and CDR2 (germline): MNHEY, SVGAGI. As originally analysed: Amplified reference gene primers provided the basis for estimating nucleated cell counts. Repertoires were generated with immunoSEQ multiplex PCR, while TCRdb's copy carries only in-frame clones and drops some. V, J and clone size derive from that table, while D and trimming were established from the DNA sequence. The data hold 250,000 to 300,000 clones, with just under 90% observed a single time.

The source of this sequence is a woman in her fifties or sixties who had recovered from COVID-19. Sequenced sample: PBMCs or T cells enriched from blood (not recorded which). V and J are TRBV6-5 and TRBJ2-1; D may be TRBD2 (7 bases). This CDR3 is CASSYRGGWYNEQFF. As DNA, the CDR3 is TGTGCCAGCAGTTACAGGGGGGGGTGGTACAATGAGCAGTTCTTC.